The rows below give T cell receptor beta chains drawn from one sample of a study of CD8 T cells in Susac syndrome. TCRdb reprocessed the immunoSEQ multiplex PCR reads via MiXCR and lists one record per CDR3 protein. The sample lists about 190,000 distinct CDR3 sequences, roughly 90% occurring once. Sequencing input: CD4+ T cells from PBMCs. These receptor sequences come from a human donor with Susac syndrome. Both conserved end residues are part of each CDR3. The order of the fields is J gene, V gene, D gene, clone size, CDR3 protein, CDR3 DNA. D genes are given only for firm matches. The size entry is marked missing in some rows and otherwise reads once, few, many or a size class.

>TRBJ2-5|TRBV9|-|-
CASSPSQGGETQYF
TGTGCCAGCAGCCCCAGTCAGGGGGGGGAGACCCAGTACTTC
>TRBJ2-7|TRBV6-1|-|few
CASREMDQDVYEQYF
TGTGCCAGCAGGGAGATGGACCAGGACGTTTACGAGCAGTACTTC
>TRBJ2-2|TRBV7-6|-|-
CASSPGGELFF
TGTGCCAGCAGCCCCGGGGGGGAGCTGTTTTTT
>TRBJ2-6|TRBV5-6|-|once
CASSLERTSSGANVLTF
TGTGCCAGCAGCTTGGAACGGACGAGCTCTGGGGCCAACGTCCTGACTTTC
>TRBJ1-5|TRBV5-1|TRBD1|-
CASSIGTGDQPQHF
TGCGCCAGCAGCATAGGGACAGGGGATCAGCCCCAGCATTTT
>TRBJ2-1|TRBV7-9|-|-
CASSPQGAGFNEQFF
TGTGCCAGCAGCCCACAGGGCGCAGGGTTCAATGAGCAGTTCTTC
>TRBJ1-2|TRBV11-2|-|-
CASSLDQTNYGYTF
TGTGCCAGCAGCTTGGACCAGACCAACTATGGCTACACCTTC
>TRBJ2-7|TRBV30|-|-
CAWTEGGWPYEQYF
TGTGCCTGGACCGAAGGGGGGTGGCCCTACGAGCAGTACTTC
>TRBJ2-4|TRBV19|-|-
CASSIRDLAKNIQYF
TGTGCCAGTAGTATACGGGACTTGGCCAAAAACATTCAGTACTTC
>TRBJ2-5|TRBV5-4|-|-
CASSLGALADPQETQYF
TGTGCCAGCAGCTTGGGCGCTCTAGCCGACCCCCAAGAGACCCAGTACTTC
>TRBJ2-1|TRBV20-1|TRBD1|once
CSAPGGTGVGEQFF
TGCAGTGCTCCCGGCGGGACAGGGGTGGGTGAGCAGTTCTTC
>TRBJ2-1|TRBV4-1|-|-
CASSRRPISETYNEQFF
TGCGCCAGCAGCCGCCGCCCTATATCTGAGACCTACAATGAGCAGTTCTTC
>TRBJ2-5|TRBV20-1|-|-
CSRDQFGETQYF
TGCAGTAGGGACCAGTTCGGGGAGACCCAGTACTTC
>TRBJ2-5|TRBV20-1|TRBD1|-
CSARAGQAGETQYF
TGCAGTGCTAGAGCGGGACAGGCCGGGGAGACCCAGTACTTC
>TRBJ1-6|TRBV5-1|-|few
CASRGQSSYNSPLHF
TGCGCCAGCAGAGGACAGAGCTCCTATAATTCACCCCTCCACTTT
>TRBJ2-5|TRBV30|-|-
CAWSPPETQYF
TGTGCCTGGAGCCCCCCCGAGACCCAGTACTTC
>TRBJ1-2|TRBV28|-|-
CASSRTPANYGYTF
TGTGCCAGCAGCAGGACCCCTGCTAACTATGGCTACACCTTC
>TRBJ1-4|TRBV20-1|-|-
CSASGPANEKLFF
TGCAGTGCTAGCGGGCCCGCTAATGAAAAACTGTTTTTT
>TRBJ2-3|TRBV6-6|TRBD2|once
CASWTSANTDTQYF
TGTGCCAGCTGGACTAGCGCAAACACAGATACGCAGTATTTT
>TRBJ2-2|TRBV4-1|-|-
CASSLRQDGTWGTGELFF
TGCGCCAGCAGCTTACGACAGGACGGTACTTGGGGCACCGGGGAGCTGTTTTTT
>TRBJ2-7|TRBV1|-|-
CTSSHTGDSSGYEQYF
TGCACCAGCAGCCACACTGGGGACTCCTCTGGCTACGAGCAGTACTTC
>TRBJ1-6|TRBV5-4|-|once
CASSLGGLGSPLHF
TGTGCCAGCAGCTTGGGGGGTTTGGGTTCACCCCTCCACTTT
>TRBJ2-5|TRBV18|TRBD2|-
CASSPKSGSTEETQYF
TGTGCCAGCTCACCCAAAAGCGGGAGTACTGAAGAGACCCAGTACTTC
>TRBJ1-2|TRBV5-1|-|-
CASSPLGEANYGYTF
TGCGCCAGCAGCCCACTGGGGGAAGCTAACTATGGCTACACCTTC
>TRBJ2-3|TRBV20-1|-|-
CSARDRDPSTDTQYF
TGCAGTGCTAGAGACAGAGACCCTAGCACAGATACGCAGTATTTT
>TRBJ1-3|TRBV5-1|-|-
CASSLPGENTIYF
TGCGCCAGCAGCTTGCCAGGGGAAAACACCATATATTTT
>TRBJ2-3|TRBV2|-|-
CASSESNSRLTDTQYF
TGTGCCAGCAGTGAATCTAATAGCCGCCTCACAGATACGCAGTATTTT
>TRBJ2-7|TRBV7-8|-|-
CASSLEVVSYEQYF
TGTGCCAGCAGCTTAGAGGTAGTCAGCTACGAGCAGTACTTC
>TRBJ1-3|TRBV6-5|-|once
CASSYSKGSSGNTIYF
TGTGCCAGCAGTTACTCGAAGGGGAGCTCTGGAAACACCATATATTTT
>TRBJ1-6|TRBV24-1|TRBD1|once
CATSDPDEQGSSYNSPLHF
TGTGCCACCAGTGACCCGGACGAACAGGGGAGCTCCTATAATTCACCCCTCCACTTT
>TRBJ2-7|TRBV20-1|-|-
CSANRAYEQYF
TGCAGTGCTAACCGAGCATACGAGCAGTACTTC
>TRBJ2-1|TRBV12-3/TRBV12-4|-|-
CASRASHNEQFF
TGTGCCAGCAGGGCCTCTCACAATGAGCAGTTCTTC
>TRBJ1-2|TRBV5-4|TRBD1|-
CASSLTGGGNYGYTF
TGTGCCAGCAGCTTAACAGGGGGAGGTAACTATGGCTACACCTTC
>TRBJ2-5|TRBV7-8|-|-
CASSSTTTFLLEETQYF
TGTGCCAGCAGTTCAACGACAACATTCCTATTGGAAGAGACCCAGTACTTC
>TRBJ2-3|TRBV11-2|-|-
CASSLGDLTDTQYF
TGTGCCAGCAGCTTAGGGGACCTAACAGATACGCAGTATTTT
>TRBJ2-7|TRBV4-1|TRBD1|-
CASSQVGQGSYEQYF
TGCGCCAGCAGCCAAGTCGGACAGGGAAGCTACGAGCAGTACTTC
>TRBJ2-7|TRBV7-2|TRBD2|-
CASSLIASGAIYEQYF
TGTGCCAGCAGCTTAATAGCTAGCGGGGCGATCTACGAGCAGTACTTC
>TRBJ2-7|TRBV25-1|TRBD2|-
CASSVAGTYEQYF
TGTGCCAGCAGTGTAGCGGGGACCTACGAGCAGTACTTC
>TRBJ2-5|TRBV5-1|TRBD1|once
CASSLGRGKETQYF
TGCGCCAGCAGCTTGGGCAGGGGGAAGGAGACCCAGTACTTC
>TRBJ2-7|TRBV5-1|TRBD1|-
CASSLGLDRTTYEQYF
TGCGCCAGCAGCTTGGGATTGGACAGGACAACCTACGAGCAGTACTTC
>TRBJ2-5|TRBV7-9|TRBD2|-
CASSPWTSGQETQYF
TGTGCCAGCAGCCCGTGGACTAGCGGACAAGAGACCCAGTACTTC